What follows are 15 T cell receptor beta chains derived from one specimen sequenced in a study of human T cells and chemical hapten exposure. Time point: healthy volunteer bleed at 6 weeks. The template was total RNA from unfractionated whole blood. TCRdb used MiXCR to reprocess the RACE reads, holding one entry per CDR3 protein. Among fewer than 85,000 distinct CDR3 sequences listed, around 9.4% were seen once. The specimen sequenced was whole blood. All receptors come from a female donor in good health. Some clones in this sample may be carry-over from other donors' samples.

The V and J genes are TRBV18 and TRBJ1-1; possible D gene TRBD1, 5 bases. CDR3 length: 15 residues. The ends were cut back, 3 bases at V and 2 bases at J, with 13 bases in the middle. The germline CDR1 and CDR2 sequences are KGHSH and LQKENI. The CDR3 loop is CASSPQGISNTEAFF. The CDR3 region has the DNA TGTGCCAGCTCACCGCAGGGCATTTCCAACACTGAAGCTTTCTTT.

This clonotype was counted ten times or more. This sequence joins TRBV12-3 or TRBV12-4 and TRBJ2-1; D uncertain. Trimming pared 5 bases from V and 0 bases from J, leaving 14 bases between. This CDR3 has 16 amino acids. The CDR3 nucleotides read TGTGCCAGCAGTCCCCGTTGGGGAAACTCCTACAATGAGCAGTTCTTC. Amino acid sequence: CASSPRWGNSYNEQFF.

As concerns this clonotype: This may be a read error, as it is one base from a much larger clone. This chain joins TRBV4-3 and TRBJ2-1; D not resolved. This CDR3 is built from 13 residues. The germline V gene has CDR1 LGHNA and CDR2 YSLEER. V dropped 5 bases and J dropped 3 bases, with 8 bases sitting between them. CDR3 sequence reads: CASSASGYNEQFF. CDR3 sequence (DNA): TGCGCCAGCAGCGCATCAGGCTACAATGAGCAGTTCTTC.

V usage is TRBV10-3 and J usage is TRBJ2-5, with 7 bases lining up with TRBD2. Germline V gene data show CDR1 as ENHRY and CDR2 as SYGVKD. Trimming at V came to 6 bases and at J to 3 bases, leaving 10 bases not matched to a gene. The CDR3 runs to 15 residues. CDR3 DNA: TGTGCCATCAGGAGTGGGGTGCTAGCGGAAGAGACCCAGTACTTC. The encoded protein is CAIRSGVLAEETQYF.

This clonotype occurred a few times. The chain has TRBV7-4 and TRBJ2-3, with 15 nucleotides matching TRBD2. The CDR3 length is 15 residues. Losses at the gene ends were 9 bases for V and 5 bases for J; bases not matched to a gene: 6. CDR1 and CDR2 (germline): SGHVT, SQSDAQ. CDR3 in DNA: TGTGCCAGGGGACTAGCGGGGGGTCGGCGAGATACGCAGTATTTT. This gives the protein CARGLAGGRRDTQYF.

The genes are TRBV27 and TRBJ2-5, with a possible D match to TRBD1 (6 bases). CDR3 length equals 16 residues. In germline, CDR1 is MNHEY, CDR2 SMNVEV (reference sequence). Trimming shortened V by 2 bases and J by 0 bases, and 13 bases separated the two germline ends. CDR3 DNA: TGTGCCAGCAGTTTAAGCCCAGGGGCGAACCAAGAGACCCAGTACTTC. Its translation is CASSLSPGANQETQYF.

The rearrangement uses TRBV20-1 and TRBJ1-5; TRBD1 might be the D (6 bases). Per the germline V gene, CDR1 is DFQATT and CDR2 is SNEGSKA (reference sequence). The CDR3 covers 14 residues. V was trimmed by 5 bases and J by 6 bases, leaving 17 bases between them. The CDR3 DNA sequence: TGCAGTGCTCCCCCTAGGGGGTTGGGTCAGCCCCAGCATTTT. Translating gives CSAPPRGLGQPQHF.

This clonotype was seen ten or more times. The gene calls are TRBV5-4 and TRBJ1-1, with TRBD1 matching 10 bases. Germline V CDR1 and CDR2: SGHNT, YYREEE (reference sequence). Trimming at V came to 4 bases and at J to 1 base, leaving 10 bases not matched to a gene. The CDR3 is 17 amino acids. CDR3 protein: CASSPGGTGVWNTEAFF. In DNA form, the CDR3 reads TGTGCCAGCAGCCCAGGCGGGACAGGGGTTTGGAACACTGAAGCTTTCTTT.

J is TRBJ2-3 and V is TRBV24-1, with TRBD1 identical over 8 bases. Trimming cost V 4 bases and J 2 bases; bases outside gene matches: 7. The germline V gene has CDR1 KGHDR and CDR2 SFDVKD. CDR3 size: 16 residues. The CDR3 reads CATSEGQGAPTDTQYF. CDR3 sequence (DNA): TGTGCCACCAGTGAGGGCCAGGGGGCGCCCACAGATACGCAGTATTTT.

In its sample, this clonotype was seen many times. V and J are TRBV29-1 and TRBJ2-7; D might be TRBD1 (5 bases). V gave up 1 base and J gave up 0 bases, with 16 bases separating them. Germline V CDR1 and CDR2: SQVTM, ANQGSEA. This CDR3 is built from 16 residues. The DNA of the CDR3 is TGCAGCGTTGAAGTCCTCGTGTCAGGGTCCTCCTACGAGCAGTACTTC. This gives the protein CSVEVLVSGSSYEQYF.

This clonotype occurred many times. The J gene is TRBJ1-1, the V gene TRBV7-2, with D hard to call. The germline V gene has CDR1 SGHTA and CDR2 FQGNSA. The CDR3 is made up of 13 amino acids. With 0 bases removed from V and 8 bases from J, the gap between germline ends came to 10 bases. The CDR3 reads CASSLATFGEAFF. In DNA, the CDR3 is TGTGCCAGCAGCTTAGCGACATTTGGAGAAGCTTTCTTT. Supplemented by reference TRBV7-2 and TRBJ1-1, the full variable domain reads GAGVSQSPSNKVTEKGKDVELRCDPISGHTALYWYRQSLGQGLEFLIYFQGNSAPDKSGLPSDRFSAERTGGSVSTLTIQRTQQEDSAVYLCASSLATFGEAFFGQGTRLTVV.

This chain uses TRBV14 with TRBJ1-2; TRBD1 matches at 7 bases. CDR1 is SGHDN, CDR2 FVKESK, per germline. CDR3 size: 13 residues. The V gene end was trimmed by 1 base and the J gene end by 4 bases; junction bases not matched to a gene: 0. The CDR3 nucleotides are TGTGCCAGCAGCCAAGGGACAGGCTATGGCTACACCTTC. This codes for CASSQGTGYGYTF. The whole variable domain, remainder taken from reference TRBV14 and TRBJ1-2, is EAGVTQFPSHSVIEKGQTVTLRCDPISGHDNLYWYRRVMGKEIKFLLHFVKESKQDESGMPNNRFLAERTGGTYSTLKVQPAELEDSGVYFCASSQGTGYGYTFGSGTRLTVV.

The V call is TRBV7-9, the J call TRBJ1-1; TRBD1 aligns across 10 bases. The CDR3 extends over 15 amino acids. From germline, CDR1 is SEHNR and CDR2 FQNEAQ (reference sequence). The junction had 5 bases not matched to a gene; V was cut back by 5 bases and J by 2 bases. The CDR3 loop reads CASSRDRGPNTEAFF. CDR3 in DNA: TGTGCCAGCAGCCGGGACAGGGGCCCAAACACTGAAGCTTTCTTT.

The chain has TRBV11-2 and TRBJ1-2; D may be TRBD1 (6 bases). The ends were cut back, 6 bases at V and 0 bases at J, with 14 bases in the middle. Looked up from germline, CDR1 is SGHAT and CDR2 is FQNNGV. This CDR3 is built from 15 residues. The CDR3 nucleotides read TGTGCCAGCAGTTCTAGTCGGGACACTAACTATGGCTACACCTTC. Protein product: CASSSSRDTNYGYTF.

At least ten counts were recorded for this clonotype. The chain couples TRBV5-1 to TRBJ2-4; 12 positions agree with TRBD2. With 4 bases clipped from V and 0 bases from J, the junction kept 8 bases outside the gene matches. This CDR3 has 18 residues. From germline, CDR1 is SGHRS and CDR2 YFSETQ. As DNA, the CDR3 is TGCGCCAGCAGCACGACTAGCGGGGGAACCGCAGCCAAAAACATTCAGTACTTC. It specifies CASSTTSGGTAAKNIQYF.